Listed below are T cell receptor beta chains from one sample, sequenced in a study of blood T cell repertoires in COVID-19. Method: immunoSEQ multiplex PCR; TCRdb's copy keeps in-frame clones and lacks some. Altogether 18,000 or so clones are present, about four fifths being singletons, with the ten largest covering 9.5% to 11%. Source material: peripheral blood. Every receptor here comes from a man older than 75 with acute or convalescent COVID-19. Both conserved end residues are part of each CDR3.

CDR3aa: CASSQLGANYNEQFF; len: 15; v_gene: TRBV3-1/TRBV3-2; j_gene: TRBJ2-1
CDR3aa: CASSLAPGSGYTF; len: 13; v_gene: TRBV5-6; j_gene: TRBJ1-2
CDR3aa: CASSLAGTGSGEQYF; len: 15; v_gene: TRBV7-2; j_gene: TRBJ2-7
CDR3aa: CASSTGAGANVLTF; len: 14; v_gene: TRBV2; j_gene: TRBJ2-6
CDR3aa: CASSQDLGGNSPLHF; len: 15; v_gene: TRBV4-1; j_gene: TRBJ1-6
CDR3aa: CASSPPGQGMNTEAFF; len: 16; v_gene: TRBV18; j_gene: TRBJ1-1
CDR3aa: CAISESASGGANEQFF; len: 16; v_gene: TRBV10-3; j_gene: TRBJ2-1
CDR3aa: CSASANRDVSSKNIQYF; len: 17; v_gene: TRBV20-1; j_gene: TRBJ2-4
CDR3aa: CASSLAVAGGRGEQFF; len: 16; v_gene: TRBV7-2; j_gene: TRBJ2-1
CDR3aa: CASSEPPPGTGGYGYTF; len: 17; v_gene: TRBV6-1; j_gene: TRBJ1-2
CDR3aa: CASSQDPEGRGNQKLFF; len: 17; v_gene: TRBV3-1/TRBV3-2; j_gene: TRBJ1-4
CDR3aa: CASSLASREDTEAFF; len: 15; v_gene: TRBV7-2; j_gene: TRBJ1-1
CDR3aa: CASSPIAGGTDTQYF; len: 15; v_gene: TRBV19; j_gene: TRBJ2-3
CDR3aa: CASSTDIGNYGYTF; len: 14; v_gene: TRBV3-1/TRBV3-2; j_gene: TRBJ1-2
CDR3aa: CASTLSTGGYGYTF; len: 14; v_gene: TRBV11-2; j_gene: TRBJ1-2
CDR3aa: CASSLKEYQPQHF; len: 13; v_gene: TRBV27; j_gene: TRBJ1-5
CDR3aa: CASSYSRGQPQHF; len: 13; v_gene: TRBV6-5; j_gene: TRBJ1-5
CDR3aa: CASSVGRVRSPLHF; len: 14; v_gene: TRBV6-5; j_gene: TRBJ1-6
CDR3aa: CASSWGDEDGYTF; len: 13; v_gene: TRBV12-3/TRBV12-4; j_gene: TRBJ1-2
CDR3aa: CASSQNLGETQYF; len: 13; v_gene: TRBV14; j_gene: TRBJ2-5
CDR3aa: CSASGQETQYF; len: 11; v_gene: TRBV20-1; j_gene: TRBJ2-5
CDR3aa: CAISLGKSQGAIEQFF; len: 16; v_gene: TRBV10-3; j_gene: TRBJ2-1
CDR3aa: CSAAQGSTIYF; len: 11; v_gene: TRBV20-1; j_gene: TRBJ1-3
CDR3aa: CASRLAGWDEQFF; len: 13; v_gene: TRBV6-5; j_gene: TRBJ2-1
CDR3aa: CASSPQGGNTIYF; len: 13; v_gene: TRBV9; j_gene: TRBJ1-3
CDR3aa: CSVGHSPSGNTIYF; len: 14; v_gene: TRBV29-1; j_gene: TRBJ1-3
CDR3aa: CASSLAGLKQFF; len: 12; v_gene: TRBV11-2; j_gene: TRBJ2-1
CDR3aa: CATSTRDRLSGNTIYF; len: 16; v_gene: TRBV15; j_gene: TRBJ1-3
CDR3aa: CASSLARGLRQMNTEAFF; len: 18; v_gene: TRBV5-6; j_gene: TRBJ1-1